This is a list of T cell receptor beta chains from one sample in a study of cytomegalovirus exposure and HLA in healthy donors. Repertoires were generated with immunoSEQ multiplex PCR, while TCRdb's copy carries only in-frame clones and drops some. The profile shows roughly 140,000 clones, approximately 80% of them singletons. Sequenced input: PBMCs. The receptors originated from a man aged 18 to 30 in good health and CMV-seronegative. Each CDR3 is given with its conserved first and last residue. Fields, in order: D gene, V gene, J gene, CDR3 length, clone size, CDR3 protein, CDR3 DNA. A D gene is named only where the DNA matches it firmly. Clone sizes are given selectively: once, few, many, or a class where the clone is expanded.

-	TRBV7-2	TRBJ1-4	14	-	CASSLGGPSEKLFF	TGTGCCAGCAGCTTAGGGGGGCCGAGTGAAAAACTGTTTTTT
TRBD1	TRBV19	TRBJ1-1	20	-	CASSIVPFAPGGRVDTEAFF	TGTGCCAGTAGTATAGTCCCCTTTGCGCCAGGGGGCCGTGTTGACACTGAAGCTTTCTTT
TRBD1	TRBV2	TRBJ2-5	17	-	CASTRNRGRGSQETQYF	TGTGCCAGCACACGTAACAGGGGGCGGGGGTCCCAAGAGACCCAGTACTTC
TRBD2	TRBV5-1	TRBJ2-3	15	few	CASSSGGFGADTQYF	TGCGCCAGCAGCTCGGGGGGTTTCGGGGCAGATACGCAGTATTTT
TRBD2	TRBV5-6	TRBJ2-5	15	-	CASSGSGRTRRGQYF	TGTGCCAGCAGCGGATCCGGTAGGACCCGGCGGGGGCAGTACTTC
-	TRBV6-5	TRBJ2-7	14	-	CASRTDWKSYEQYF	TGTGCCAGCAGGACCGACTGGAAAAGCTACGAGCAGTACTTC
TRBD2	TRBV27	TRBJ2-7	14	-	CASRGLAGGYEQYF	TGTGCCAGCAGAGGACTAGCGGGGGGCTACGAGCAGTACTTC
-	TRBV6-1	TRBJ1-1	14	-	CASSFRGVNTEAFF	TGTGCCAGCAGTTTCAGGGGCGTGAACACTGAAGCTTTCTTT
TRBD2	TRBV5-8	TRBJ2-7	15	few	CASHRLGSGVGEQYF	TGTGCCAGCCACCGACTGGGCAGCGGGGTTGGCGAGCAGTACTTC
-	TRBV27	TRBJ2-5	19	-	CASSFSPRREKANQETQYF	TGTGCCAGCAGTTTCTCACCCCGCCGGGAGAAAGCGAACCAAGAGACCCAGTACTTC
TRBD2	TRBV6-1	TRBJ2-3	14	-	CASRGLAITDTQYF	TGTGCCAGCAGGGGACTAGCGATCACAGATACGCAGTATTTT
TRBD2	TRBV4-1	TRBJ2-7	15	-	CASSQDRGLAYEQYF	TGCGCCAGCAGCCAAGATCGGGGACTAGCCTACGAGCAGTACTTC
TRBD2	TRBV29-1	TRBJ2-1	14	-	CSAPSSGSYNEQFF	TGCAGCGCCCCATCTAGCGGGAGTTACAATGAGCAGTTCTTC
TRBD2	TRBV5-4	TRBJ2-5	13	-	CASSLGGGETQYF	TGTGCCAGCAGTCTGGGGGGGGGAGAGACCCAGTACTTC
TRBD2	TRBV27	TRBJ2-7	16	-	CASSFWGSGKVNEQYF	TGTGCCAGCAGCTTTTGGGGGAGCGGGAAGGTCAACGAGCAGTACTTC
TRBD1	TRBV5-1	TRBJ1-2	15	once	CASSSPGTAPYGYTF	TGCGCCAGCAGCTCCCCCGGGACAGCGCCCTATGGCTACACCTTC
TRBD1	TRBV5-1	TRBJ1-3	14	-	CASSFTQGENTIYF	TGCGCCAGCAGCTTTACCCAGGGGGAAAACACCATATATTTT
TRBD2	TRBV29-1	TRBJ2-3	14	-	CSVASLADTDTQYF	TGCAGCGTTGCTTCCCTAGCGGACACAGATACGCAGTATTTT
TRBD1	TRBV6-5	TRBJ1-1	14	-	CASSYGTVNTEAFF	TGTGCCAGCAGTTACGGGACAGTGAACACTGAAGCTTTCTTT
TRBD2	TRBV30	TRBJ2-3	12	-	CAWSPGGDTQYF	TGTGCCTGGAGTCCCGGGGGGGATACGCAGTATTTT
TRBD2	TRBV5-1	TRBJ2-1	16	-	CASSAGLAGADNEQFF	TGCGCCAGCAGCGCCGGACTAGCGGGGGCCGACAATGAGCAGTTCTTC
TRBD2	TRBV5-5	TRBJ2-3	16	-	CASSSPGGSGTDTQYF	TGTGCCAGCAGCTCGCCGGGCGGGAGTGGGACAGATACGCAGTATTTT
-	TRBV7-7	TRBJ2-7	14	once	CASSPGTISYEQYF	TGTGCCAGCAGCCCCGGGACAATTTCCTACGAGCAGTACTTC
-	TRBV5-8	TRBJ1-2	15	-	CASSWGQRILSGYTF	TGTGCCAGCAGCTGGGGGCAGAGGATTCTCTCTGGCTACACCTTC
TRBD1	TRBV27	TRBJ2-2	13	-	CASSIRGTGELFF	TGTGCCAGCAGTATCAGGGGGACCGGGGAGCTGTTTTTT
-	TRBV15	TRBJ2-7	14	-	CATSRTGHNYEQYF	TGTGCCACCAGCAGGACCGGACACAACTACGAGCAGTACTTC
-	TRBV7-8	TRBJ1-2	14	-	CASSYMGPGYGYTF	TGTGCCAGCAGCTACATGGGCCCGGGGTATGGCTACACCTTC
-	TRBV5-1	TRBJ2-7	14	-	CASTQGTNSYEQYF	TGCGCCAGCACTCAAGGGACAAACTCCTACGAGCAGTACTTC
TRBD2	TRBV2	TRBJ2-7	14	few	CASRGLAVTYEQYF	TGTGCCAGCAGAGGACTAGCGGTAACCTACGAGCAGTACTTC
TRBD1	TRBV19	TRBJ2-1	16	-	CASSFEGQGTYNEQFF	TGTGCCAGTAGTTTCGAGGGACAGGGGACTTACAATGAGCAGTTCTTC
TRBD1	TRBV2	TRBJ1-5	14	-	CASNQGARGQPQHF	TGTGCCAGCAATCAGGGGGCGCGGGGTCAGCCCCAGCATTTT
-	TRBV29-1	TRBJ2-7	13	-	CSVDGAGAYEQYF	TGCAGCGTTGATGGGGCCGGTGCCTACGAGCAGTACTTC
TRBD1	TRBV6-5	TRBJ1-1	16	-	CASSYSINRGETEAFF	TGTGCCAGCAGTTACTCGATTAACAGGGGGGAGACTGAAGCTTTCTTT
-	TRBV14	TRBJ1-2	16	-	CASSQDLGQGIYGYTF	TGTGCCAGCAGCCAAGATCTAGGGCAGGGGATCTATGGCTACACCTTC
-	TRBV27	TRBJ2-1	16	few	CASSLPPSGAVNEQFF	TGTGCCAGCAGTTTACCCCCCAGCGGAGCAGTAAATGAGCAGTTCTTC
-	TRBV9	TRBJ1-4	18	-	CASSVAPTGGRGNEKLFF	TGTGCCAGCAGCGTAGCCCCCACTGGGGGCAGGGGAAATGAAAAACTGTTTTTT
-	TRBV29-1	TRBJ2-7	11	-	CSVVRRNEQYF	TGCAGCGTTGTCCGGAGGAACGAGCAGTACTTC
-	TRBV6-5	TRBJ2-7	16	-	CASSYAGGLYSYEQYF	TGTGCCAGCAGTTACGCTGGGGGCCTATACTCCTACGAGCAGTACTTC
TRBD1	TRBV18	TRBJ1-1	19	-	CASSPLSAPGQGANTEAFF	TGTGCCAGCTCACCTTTATCGGCCCCCGGACAGGGGGCGAACACTGAAGCTTTCTTT
TRBD2	TRBV5-6	TRBJ2-7	12	-	CASSGGGSEQYF	TGTGCCAGCAGCGGGGGGGGGTCCGAGCAGTACTTC
-	TRBV7-9	TRBJ1-5	14	-	CASSPGGLYQPQHF	TGTGCCAGCAGCCCGGGAGGCTTGTATCAGCCCCAGCATTTT
-	TRBV5-1	TRBJ2-7	15	-	CASSLVGGNSYEQYF	TGCGCCAGCAGCTTGGTTGGGGGCAACTCCTACGAGCAGTACTTC
-	TRBV7-8	TRBJ1-5	15	-	CASSLVGTLHQPQHF	TGTGCCAGCAGCTTAGTAGGGACACTACATCAGCCCCAGCATTTT
-	TRBV7-2	TRBJ2-1	15	-	CASSLSGSSYNEQFF	TGTGCCAGCAGCTTAAGTGGGAGCTCCTACAATGAGCAGTTCTTC
TRBD1	TRBV7-3	TRBJ1-1	14	-	CASAQGASNTEAFF	TGTGCCAGCGCCCAGGGGGCGTCGAACACTGAAGCTTTCTTT
TRBD2	TRBV27	TRBJ2-3	19	-	CASSLRFRGGRDRTDTQYF	TGTGCCAGCAGTTTACGTTTTCGGGGCGGGAGGGACCGCACAGATACGCAGTATTTT
-	TRBV7-9	TRBJ2-5	16	-	CASTSLRSGEEETQYF	TGTGCCAGCACCTCTCTTAGGTCGGGGGAAGAAGAGACCCAGTACTTC